At least ten counts were recorded for the clone carrying this T cell receptor beta chain. Its matching antigen is unknown. The data derive from a study of regulatory T cells in long-lasting Graves disease. Germline assignment: CDR1 MNHEY and CDR2 SMNVEV (reference sequence). The CDR3 is 15 residues long. V lost 2 bases, J lost 1 base, and 9 bases lay in between. HTBI primers from iRepertoire and Arm-PCR of CDR3 regions yielded the TCR beta libraries. TCRdb re-called the multiplex PCR reads through MiXCR, storing one row per CDR3 protein. The sample contains about 470,000 distinct CDR3 sequences, roughly 20% of which appear only once. Findings and limits, study-wide: New patients shared over 900 public clonotypes, and persistent patients shared more, with 2,741.

Time point here: persistent/refractory GD, antithyroid drugs over 5 years with positive TRAb. Preparation of the TCR library used RNA extracted from PBMCs. Patients were enrolled at an endocrinology department in Xi'an, China. The sample here was peripheral blood mononuclear cells (PBMCs), taken when the disease was refractory, from a patient treated with antithyroid drugs. This sequence originates from a female donor with Graves disease. This sequence joins TRBV27 and TRBJ1-5; no definite D call. This CDR3 is CASSLAHGSNQPQHF. The CDR3 DNA reads TGTGCCAGCAGTTTAGCACACGGGAGCAATCAGCCCCAGCATTTT.